This TCR beta chain was observed in a study of cytomegalovirus exposure and HLA in healthy donors. Trimming stripped 5 bases from V and 3 bases from J, with 17 bases between. This CDR3 comprises 15 residues. Per the germline V gene, CDR1 is MDHEN and CDR2 is SYDVKM. This clone was counted only a few times. The assay was immunoSEQ multiplex PCR, and TCRdb's table has in-frame clones only and misses some. Of roughly 240,000 clones listed, just under 90% are singletons. The source of this sequence is a man younger than 30 in good health and CMV-seronegative. The chain links TRBV28 to TRBJ2-7, with a weak D call TRBD2 (5 bases). The specimen sequenced was PBMCs. Here the CDR3 DNA reads TGTGCCAGCAGTCCCCGGGGTACTCGTAACTACGAGCAGTACTTC. This translates into CASSPRGTRNYEQYF.